This T cell receptor beta chain came from a study of radiation and T cells in renal cell carcinoma. Sample time point: blood 4 weeks post-SBRT, at nephrectomy. Treatment in this sample: 15 Gy SBRT to primary tumor, nephrectomy 4 weeks later. Only in-frame clones appear in the TCRdb table, and some are missing; sequencing was by immunoSEQ multiplex PCR. Of under 200,000 clones listed, 88% are singletons. Study-level points and caveats: In blood, top tumor clones expanded by 2 weeks, shrinking by 4.

Comment on this clone: The antigen is not known.

Trimming shortened V by 2 bases and J by 4 bases, and 11 bases separated the two germline ends. The CDR3 loop spans 14 amino acids. Per the germline V gene, CDR1 is SGHVS and CDR2 is FNYEAQ. The origin of this receptor is a woman in her forties or fifties with renal cell carcinoma. The genes are TRBV7-6 and TRBJ1-1, with D tentatively TRBD1 (6 bases). The sequencing used blood, collected from a patient whose treatment included radiotherapy and nephrectomy. In nucleotides, the CDR3 is TGTGCCAGCAGCTTAAGGGGGGAGAGCACTGAAGCTTTCTTT. Encoded protein: CASSLRGESTEAFF.